The 29 T cell receptor beta chains listed next were all sequenced from one sample in a study of neurological immune-mediated disorders. TCRdb recomputed calls from the 5' RACE reads with MiXCR, one row per CDR3 protein. The table shows 90,000 to 150,000 distinct CDR3 sequences, with 3.2% occurring only once. Specimen: PBMCs. The source of these receptors is a woman aged 30 to 39 with multiple sclerosis.

Comment on this clonotype: A much more abundant neighbour one base away suggests this may be a read error. The J gene is TRBJ2-7, the V gene TRBV12-3 or TRBV12-4, with 8 positions matching TRBD2. V was clipped by 6 bases and J by 6 bases; unmatched bases: 7. The length of the CDR3 is 13 residues. Written as DNA, the CDR3 is TGTGCCAGCAGCCCGGGACTAGAGGGCGAGCAGTACTTC. It encodes CASSPGLEGEQYF.

There are many counts of this clonotype. The DNA of the CDR3 is TGTGCCAGCAGCCGTCCTCGATTAATGTATAATTCACCCCTCCACTTT. This translates into CASSRPRLMYNSPLHF. The chain is built from TRBV7-2 and TRBJ1-6; D unclear. The CDR3 is made up of 16 amino acids. The ends were cut back, 5 bases at V and 4 bases at J, with 15 bases in the middle. CDR1 and CDR2 (germline): SGHTA, FQGNSA.

The V call is TRBV9, the J call TRBJ2-1, with 7 bases identical to TRBD2. CDR3 length: 17 residues. The junction had 14 bases not matched to a gene; V was cut back by 0 bases and J by 8 bases. Germline CDR1 and CDR2: SGDLS and YYNGEE. The CDR3 nucleotides read TGTGCCAGCAGCGTAGGGGGAGGGGTGAATGTGGGGGATGAGCAGTTCTTC. It codes for CASSVGGGVNVGDEQFF.

The table lists this clonotype with many counts. The chain joins TRBV5-1 to TRBJ1-2; D perhaps matches TRBD1 (5 bases). Germline-derived CDR1 and CDR2 are SGHRS and YFSETQ. The CDR3 has 15 amino acids. The V and J ends lost 4 bases and 0 bases respectively, with 13 bases between them. The CDR3 loop is CASSPGHHSNYGYTF. CDR3 sequence (DNA): TGCGCCAGCAGCCCTGGACATCACTCTAACTATGGCTACACCTTC. The full variable domain, its missing parts supplied by reference TRBV5-1 and TRBJ1-2, is KAGVTQTPRYLIKTRGQQVTLSCSPISGHRSVSWYQQTPGQGLQFLFEYFSETQRNKGNFPGRFSGRQFSNSRSEMNVSTLELGDSALYLCASSPGHHSNYGYTFGSGTRLTVV.

This clonotype was counted ten times or more. The genes are TRBV7-2 and TRBJ2-2, with D unclear. Germline V lookup: CDR1 SGHTA, CDR2 FQGNSA. The CDR3 totals 13 residues. The V and J ends lost 5 bases and 4 bases respectively, with 8 bases between them. Here the CDR3 DNA reads TGTGCCAGCAGCCCCGTAAGCACCGGGGAGCTGTTTTTT. Its protein is CASSPVSTGELFF.

This clonotype was detected ten times or more. An end of the junction differs from the germline gene, which may be a read error. The chain is built from TRBV13 and TRBJ1-1, with D maybe TRBD1 (5 bases). Germline V lookup: CDR1 PRHDT, CDR2 FYEKMQ (reference sequence). The CDR3 is 14 residues long. CDR3 sequence: CASSLPTDFTEALF. The CDR3 coding sequence is TGTGCCAGCAGCCTTCCGACAGACTTCACTGAAGCTCTCTTT.

This clonotype was seen at least ten times. The chain uses TRBV20-1 and TRBJ1-5, with 7 bases matching TRBD1. The CDR3 length is 16 residues. CDR1 is DFQATT and CDR2 is SNEGSKA in the germline V gene (reference sequence). Trimming took 4 bases from V and 4 from J; bases not matched to a gene: 13. The CDR3 nucleotides are TGCAGTGCTACAATGTGGGGACAGAATTTAAATCAGCCCCAGCATTTT. It specifies CSATMWGQNLNQPQHF.

This clonotype was seen at least ten times. The gene calls are TRBV9 and TRBJ2-2; 8 nucleotides line up with TRBD2. The V gene end was trimmed by 6 bases and the J gene end by 0 bases; junction bases not matched to a gene: 4. This CDR3 spans 15 amino acids. Germline CDR1 SGDLS, CDR2 YYNGEE. The CDR3 here is CASKEGLANTGELFF. CDR3 in DNA: TGTGCCAGCAAAGAGGGACTAGCGAACACCGGGGAGCTGTTTTTT.

This clonotype was found many times. For the CDR3, the DNA is TGCGCCACTCGGGGGGTCGTGAACACTGAAGCTTTCTTT. Protein sequence: CATRGVVNTEAFF. V usage is TRBV5-1 and J usage is TRBJ1-1, with TRBD1 as a possible D gene (5 bases). Germline CDR1 and CDR2: SGHRS and YFSETQ. V was clipped by 9 bases and J by 0 bases, with 12 bases between them. This CDR3 region has 13 residues.

This clonotype has a count of ten or more. The chain is built from TRBV5-1 and TRBJ1-1, with D perhaps TRBD1 (5 bases). The germline CDR1 and CDR2 sequences are SGHRS and YFSETQ. V was trimmed by 1 base and J by 5 bases, leaving 21 bases between them. This CDR3 is 17 amino acids long. CDR3 in amino acids: CASSLSRLWDGGTEAFF. The DNA of the CDR3 is TGCGCCAGCAGCTTGAGCAGGCTATGGGACGGCGGGACTGAAGCTTTCTTT. Full variable domain (outside the CDR3, taken from reference TRBV5-1 and TRBJ1-1): KAGVTQTPRYLIKTRGQQVTLSCSPISGHRSVSWYQQTPGQGLQFLFEYFSETQRNKGNFPGRFSGRQFSNSRSEMNVSTLELGDSALYLCASSLSRLWDGGTEAFFGQGTRLTVV.

This clonotype was found many times. The chain joins TRBV6-5 to TRBJ1-1; D uncertain. Between the trimmed V and J ends, which lost 6 bases and 5 bases, there was a span of 7 bases. CDR3 length equals 11 residues. The germline gives CDR1 MNHEY, CDR2 SVGAGI. CDR3 residues: CASRESTEAFF. The CDR3 coding sequence is TGTGCCAGCAGGGAGAGTACTGAAGCTTTCTTT.

This clonotype was seen at least ten times. CDR3 residues: CASSYGTGREQYF. DNA for the CDR3: TGTGCCAGCAGTTATGGGACAGGGCGAGAGCAGTACTTC. The genes are TRBV12-3 or TRBV12-4 and TRBJ2-7, with TRBD1 identical over 9 bases. The CDR3 consists of 13 residues. V gave up 4 bases and J gave up 7 bases; unmatched junction bases: 5.

This clonotype was observed at least ten times. The V call is TRBV15, the J call TRBJ1-2; D ambiguous. This CDR3 has 16 residues. Germline CDR1 reads LNHNV; CDR2 reads YYDKDF (reference sequence). Deletions cut 0 bases from V and 2 bases from J, with 13 bases between. CDR3 sequence reads: CATSRDRRYQNYGYTF. The CDR3 region has the DNA TGTGCCACCAGCAGAGATCGGAGGTACCAAAACTATGGCTACACCTTC.

This clonotype was recorded at least ten times. This sequence joins TRBV5-5 and TRBJ1-3; D call uncertain. The CDR3 is 15 amino acids. Trimming shortened V by 5 bases and J by 0 bases, and 12 bases separated the two germline ends. The germline V gene has CDR1 SGHKS and CDR2 YYEKEE (reference sequence). CDR3 residues: CASRSGEASGNTIYF. DNA of the CDR3: TGTGCCAGCAGGAGTGGGGAAGCCTCTGGAAACACCATATATTTT.

This clonotype was counted many times. J is TRBJ2-1 and V is TRBV7-7, with TRBD1 matching 7 bases. The CDR3 contains 15 residues. CDR1 is SSHAT and CDR2 is FNYEAQ in the germline V gene (reference sequence). The junction had 7 bases not matched to a gene; V was cut back by 1 base and J by 7 bases. CDR3 in amino acids: CASSLGQGGFNEQFF. The CDR3 bases are TGTGCCAGCAGCTTAGGACAGGGCGGTTTTAATGAGCAGTTCTTC.

This clonotype showed up many times. The chain joins TRBV10-3 to TRBJ2-2; no clear D. Trimming left V 0 bases short and J 4 bases short, with 6 bases between. Germline V gene lookup returns CDR1 ENHRY and CDR2 SYGVKD. This CDR3 has 14 residues. CDR3 loop: CAISESTGTGELFF. The CDR3 coding sequence is TGTGCCATCAGTGAGTCCACGGGCACCGGGGAGCTGTTTTTT.

This clonotype has a count of ten or more. The V gene is TRBV12-3 or TRBV12-4, the J gene TRBJ2-3; D possibly corresponds to TRBD1 (5 bases). This CDR3 is 12 amino acids long. Deletions cut 6 bases from V and 6 bases from J, with 10 bases between. This CDR3 is CASRDNRDTQYF. The CDR3 DNA reads as TGTGCCAGCAGAGACAACAGGGATACGCAGTATTTT.

This clonotype was detected many times. The chain is built from TRBV10-3 and TRBJ2-7; TRBD2 matches at 9 bases. The CDR3 has 15 residues. The junction had 8 bases not matched to a gene; V was cut back by 5 bases and J by 3 bases. Germline CDR1 ENHRY, CDR2 SYGVKD. CDR3 sequence: CAISPSGRQDYEQYF. The CDR3 region has the DNA TGTGCCATCAGTCCGAGCGGGAGGCAGGACTACGAGCAGTACTTC.

This clonotype was recorded at least ten times. This chain uses TRBV5-1 with TRBJ1-1, with TRBD1 as a possible D gene (5 bases). With 1 base removed from V and 4 bases from J, the gap between germline ends came to 14 bases. Germline CDR1 SGHRS, CDR2 YFSETQ. This CDR3 has 15 amino acids. The CDR3 sequence is CASSLRFQGGTEAFF. For the CDR3, the DNA is TGCGCCAGCAGCTTGAGATTCCAGGGAGGCACTGAAGCTTTCTTT.

Ten or more counts support this clonotype. The chain recombines TRBV20-1 with TRBJ1-2, with unresolved D. The V end was cut by 0 bases, the J end by 5 bases, with 13 bases between. Per germline, CDR1 DFQATT and CDR2 SNEGSKA (reference sequence). The length of the CDR3 is 14 residues. Here the CDR3 reads CSARDPSFLYGYTF. CDR3 nucleotides: TGCAGTGCTAGAGACCCCAGCTTTTTGTATGGCTACACCTTC.

This clonotype was detected many times. J is TRBJ1-4 and V is TRBV6-6, with D possibly being TRBD1 (6 bases). CDR1 and CDR2 from the germline V gene are MNHNY and SVGAGI (reference sequence). This CDR3 has 14 amino acids. Between the trimmed V and J ends, which lost 10 bases and 0 bases, there was a span of 12 bases. The CDR3 DNA reads as TGTGCCACCAGGGGAGGACCAACTAATGAAAAACTGTTTTTT. Protein sequence: CATRGGPTNEKLFF.

This clonotype was counted ten times or more. The genes are TRBV5-1 and TRBJ1-1, with D tentatively TRBD1 (5 bases). The V end lost 3 bases, the J end lost 4 bases, and 19 bases lay between the germline ends. The CDR3 consists of 16 residues. CDR1 and CDR2 (germline): SGHRS, YFSETQ. The DNA for the CDR3 is TGCGCCAGCAGCTGGACTTCAGGGAAATTAGGCACTGAAGCTTTCTTT. It is translated as CASSWTSGKLGTEAFF.

The sample holds many counts of this clonotype. The chain uses TRBV5-5 and TRBJ1-1; weak D call: TRBD1 (5 bases). Trimming took 0 bases from V and 10 from J, leaving 16 bases between them. CDR1 SGHKS and CDR2 YYEKEE come from the germline V gene (reference sequence). The CDR3 runs to 14 residues. CDR3 sequence (DNA): TGTGCCAGCAGCTTGGTATCGGGGGAAGGCTCAGCTTTCTTT. This gives the protein CASSLVSGEGSAFF.

This clonotype has a count of ten or more. The J gene is TRBJ2-3, the V gene TRBV20-1, with 11 bases identical to TRBD2. V shed 4 bases, J shed 1 base, and the junction held 7 bases outside the gene matches. The CDR3 consists of 16 residues. Germline V lookup: CDR1 DFQATT, CDR2 SNEGSKA (reference sequence). The CDR3 protein is CSAKLAGAHGTDTQYF. As DNA, the CDR3 is TGCAGTGCTAAACTAGCGGGAGCACACGGCACAGATACGCAGTATTTT.

This clonotype was detected ten times or more. The rearrangement uses TRBV6-6 and TRBJ2-7, with a possible D match to TRBD2 (7 bases). Looked up from germline, CDR1 is MNHNY and CDR2 is SVGAGI (reference sequence). This CDR3 has 15 residues. V lost 5 bases to trimming and J lost 1 base, with 15 bases between them. DNA of the CDR3: TGTGCCAGCAGTGACGGGGGGCCTATTTCCTACGAGCAGTACTTC. Amino acid sequence: CASSDGGPISYEQYF.

There are many counts of this clonotype. The chain employs TRBV20-1 and TRBJ2-7, with 7 nucleotides matching TRBD1. Losses at the gene ends were 0 bases for V and 2 bases for J; bases not matched to a gene: 10. This CDR3 comprises 16 residues. Germline lookup yields CDR1 DFQATT and CDR2 SNEGSKA (reference sequence). The CDR3 nucleotides read TGCAGTGCTAGAGATGAAGGGGGCCTCCACCCCTACGAGCAGTACTTC. It encodes CSARDEGGLHPYEQYF.

This clonotype occurred many times. This rearrangement joins TRBV19 to TRBJ1-5; no definite D call. Trimming left V 5 bases short and J 0 bases short, with 11 bases between. Per germline, CDR1 LNHDA and CDR2 SQIVND (reference sequence). CDR3 length equals 15 residues. CDR3 sequence reads: CASSPSLYSNQPQHF. For the CDR3, the DNA is TGTGCCAGTAGTCCCTCCTTGTATAGCAATCAGCCCCAGCATTTT.

A word on this clonotype: A single base separates this from a much larger clone, so it may be a read error. This chain connects TRBV27 to TRBJ2-3, with 9 bases that match TRBD2. Per the germline V gene, CDR1 is MNHEY and CDR2 is SMNVEV (reference sequence). This CDR3 spans 15 amino acids. The V gene end was trimmed by 5 bases and the J gene end by 3 bases; junction bases not matched to a gene: 6. This chain's CDR3 is CASSRLAGKTDTQYF. As DNA, the CDR3 is TGTGCCAGCAGTCGCCTAGCGGGGAAGACAGATACGCAGTATTTT.

Many counts were recorded for this clonotype. The chain employs TRBV7-9 and TRBJ2-6; D is tentatively TRBD1 or TRBD2 (5 bases each). This CDR3 region has 17 residues. Between the trimmed V and J ends, which lost 5 bases and 2 bases, there was a span of 16 bases. Germline CDR1 is SEHNR and CDR2 is FQNEAQ (reference sequence). CDR3 DNA: TGTGCCAGCAGCCCCGGGACCTCGAGGCCTGGGGCCAACGTCCTGACTTTC. It encodes CASSPGTSRPGANVLTF.